This entry is about one TCR beta chain. Germline V CDR1 and CDR2: DFQATT, SNEGSKA (reference sequence). The length of the CDR3 is 16 residues. J was trimmed by 6 bases and V by 6 bases; bases with no gene match: 16. TCRdb reanalysed the 5' RACE reads using MiXCR and keeps one entry per CDR3 protein. The sample lists about 47,000 distinct CDR3 sequences; more than 25% were seen once. The chain is built from TRBV20-1 and TRBJ1-4, with TRBD1 matching over 7 bases. The specimen sequenced was naive CD4+ T cells sorted from blood. The subset here: naive CD4+ T cells, CD4+CD45RA+CD25-. The TCR sequence derives from a female donor with breast cancer. The CDR3 region is CSAIRTGGHSDEKLFF. CDR3 nucleotides: TGCAGTGCGATACGGACAGGAGGCCACAGTGATGAAAAACTGTTTTTT.